What follows is one T cell receptor (beta chain) and its context. The entry originates in a study of shared clonotypes between healthy human individuals. An assay was performed, and its level was deep. DNA at around 190 ng, approximately 30,000 T cell genomes, went into sorted-subset replicate PCRs. How the authors handled the data: From ImmunoSEQ came sequences covering only the junction and carrying no quality scores, so filtering differed. Method: immunoSEQ multiplex PCR; TCRdb's copy keeps in-frame clones and lacks some. Clone size and the V and J calls come from that table; the DNA yielded D and trimming. The sample comprises approximately 840,000 clones, about 96% of which are singletons, and about 0.25% rests with the top ten. CDR1 is SGHTA, CDR2 FQGTGA, per germline. The CDR3 runs to 16 residues. V lost 5 bases and J 2 bases, leaving 19 bases between the germline ends. Naive CD8 cells comprised CD45RO-negative, CCR7-positively selected cells, excluding terminally differentiated effector memory CD45RA+ cells.

The receptor was isolated from a man aged 25 to 45 in good health. V and J are TRBV7-3 and TRBJ2-7; tentatively, D is TRBD2 (6 bases). Material for sequencing was naive CD8+ T cells sorted from blood. The chain's CDR3 is CASSLSGGSGPYEQYF. The DNA for the CDR3 is TGTGCCAGCAGCCTCAGTGGAGGGTCAGGGCCCTACGAGCAGTACTTC.